Each of the 7 T cell receptor beta chains below was sequenced from the same sample in a study of regulatory T cells in long-lasting Graves disease. CDR3-region Arm-PCR and iRepertoire HTBI primers produced the TCR beta libraries. TCRdb fed the multiplex PCR reads into MiXCR, producing one record per CDR3 protein. The sample has around 250,000 distinct CDR3 sequences, 18% seen once. Time point here: newly diagnosed GD, antithyroid drugs for less than 3 months. PBMC-derived RNA was used for the TCR library. These sequences were also reported in another study, on T cells in Graves' hyperthyroidism and ophthalmopathy.

Source: peripheral blood mononuclear cells (PBMCs), taken at new diagnosis, from a patient treated with antithyroid drugs. The receptors come from a young woman with Graves disease.

The chain links TRBV20-1 to TRBJ2-1; 16 bases are shared with TRBD2. Germline CDR1 and CDR2: DFQATT and SNEGSKA (reference sequence). There are 17 residues in the CDR3. V trimming: 6 bases; J trimming: 0 bases; junction bases outside the gene matches: 5. CDR3 residues: CSAFGTSGGGSYNEQFF. The CDR3 region has the DNA TGCAGTGCCTTCGGGACTAGCGGGGGGGGCTCCTACAATGAGCAGTTCTTC.

The rearrangement links TRBV6-5 to TRBJ2-1; a possible D gene is TRBD2 (5 bases). The CDR3 totals 13 residues. The germline V gene encodes CDR1 MNHEY and CDR2 SVGAGI. Trimming shortened V by 2 bases and J by 6 bases, and 8 bases separated the two germline ends. For the CDR3, the DNA is TGTGCCAGCAGTTACAGCGGAGTCAATGAGCAGTTCTTC. Its translation is CASSYSGVNEQFF.

This clonotype was observed at least ten times. One end of the junction does not line up with germline, which may come from a read error. The V and J genes are TRBV6-5 and TRBJ1-1; a possible D gene is TRBD1 (5 bases). This CDR3 has 14 amino acids. The germline V gene encodes CDR1 MNHEY and CDR2 SVGAGI. The CDR3 nucleotides are TGTGCCAGCAGTTACTCATGGGGGAACGCTGAAGCTTTCTTT. This encodes CASSYSWGNAEAFF.

The sample holds many counts of this clonotype. The gene calls are TRBV18 and TRBJ2-1; D possibly corresponds to TRBD1 (5 bases). Germline V gene lookup returns CDR1 KGHSH and CDR2 LQKENI. The CDR3 has 14 amino acids. The germline V and J ends were trimmed by 3 bases and 3 bases, with 9 bases remaining between them. CDR3 sequence reads: CASSPQTVYNEQFF. The CDR3 DNA sequence: TGTGCCAGCTCACCTCAGACAGTCTACAATGAGCAGTTCTTC.

This clonotype was seen many times. CDR3 sequence (DNA): TGTGCCAGCAGCTTAGGTCCGACCCAAGAGACCCAGTACTTC. This sequence encodes CASSLGPTQETQYF. The chain joins TRBV11-3 to TRBJ2-5; D not certain. CDR1 SGHNT and CDR2 YENEEA come from the germline V gene. Trimming stripped 1 base from V and 1 base from J, with 7 bases between. The CDR3 is 14 amino acids.

This clonotype was detected ten times or more. The chain is built from TRBV5-6 and TRBJ2-3; D gene unclear. The ends were cut back, 0 bases at V and 8 bases at J, with 16 bases in the middle. Germline V gene lookup returns CDR1 SGHDT and CDR2 YYEEEE. The CDR3 consists of 15 residues. DNA of the CDR3: TGTGCCAGCAGCTTGGGCAGGACGGCCTGGAGTACGCAGTATTTT. Translating it yields CASSLGRTAWSTQYF.

This clonotype was observed at least ten times. The chain has TRBV6-2 or TRBV6-3 and TRBJ2-3; TRBD2 might be the D (6 bases). This CDR3 is 14 amino acids long. In germline, CDR1 is MNHEY, CDR2 SVGEGT. The V end was cut by 7 bases, the J end by 6 bases, with 17 bases between. CDR3 DNA: TGTGCCAGCACCCTACGGGGGTCTCGGGATACGCAGTATTTT. This translates into CASTLRGSRDTQYF.